This is a list of T cell receptor beta chains from one sample in a study of blood T cell repertoires in COVID-19. Assay: immunoSEQ multiplex PCR; the TCRdb copy retains only in-frame clones and omits some. The sample includes 150,000 to 200,000 clones, approximately 80% of them seen just once. Sequenced sample: PBMCs or T cells enriched from blood (not recorded which). These receptors all stem from a man aged 50 to 60 who had recovered from COVID-19. Each CDR3 is given with its conserved first and last residue. D genes are given only for firm matches. Clone size is given for some rows only: seen once, a few or many times, or a class if the clone is expanded.

v_call	cdr3_length	d_call	j_call	clone_size	cdr3_nt	cdr3_aa
TRBV27	16	TRBD2	TRBJ2-1	NA	TGTGCCAGCAGTTTATCGATAGCGGGGGGGTACAATGAGCAGTTCTTC	CASSLSIAGGYNEQFF
TRBV28	15	TRBD1	TRBJ2-7	NA	TGTGCCAGCAGCCTACCGGGACAGGGAACGGTCGAGCAGTACTTC	CASSLPGQGTVEQYF
TRBV9	14	TRBD2	TRBJ2-1	NA	TGTGCTACCGGCGGGGGGAGCTCCTACAATGAGCAGTTCTTC	CATGGGSSYNEQFF
TRBV19	17	TRBD1	TRBJ1-5	once	TGTGCCAGTAGTATAAGGGGACAGGGCCGCAGCAATCAGCCCCAGCATTTT	CASSIRGQGRSNQPQHF
TRBV19	13	NA	TRBJ2-7	NA	TGTGCCAGTAGCACAGACAGAATTGGGGAGCAGTACTTC	CASSTDRIGEQYF
TRBV30	13	TRBD2	TRBJ2-3	many	TGTGCCTGGACCCGGGACTACACAGATACGCAGTATTTT	CAWTRDYTDTQYF
TRBV15	13	NA	TRBJ1-2	few	TGTGCCACCAGTAACGACAGGCACTATGGCTACACCTTC	CATSNDRHYGYTF
TRBV2	14	NA	TRBJ1-2	NA	TGTGCCAGCAGTGAACTCCGAACGACTTATGGCTACACCTTC	CASSELRTTYGYTF
TRBV6-2/TRBV6-3	12	NA	TRBJ1-2	NA	TGTGCCAGCAGTACAGGATTATATGGCTACACCTTC	CASSTGLYGYTF
TRBV4-2	14	TRBD1	TRBJ2-7	NA	TGTGCCAGCAGCCCCTCGACAGGGACCTACGAGCAGTACTTC	CASSPSTGTYEQYF
TRBV7-8	15	NA	TRBJ1-6	NA	TGTGCCAGCAGCTGGAGGGCTAACATGGGTTCACCCCTCCACTTT	CASSWRANMGSPLHF
TRBV27	12	NA	TRBJ2-3	NA	TGTGCCAGCAGTTTATACTCAGATACGCAGTATTTT	CASSLYSDTQYF
TRBV5-5	17	TRBD1	TRBJ1-3	NA	TGTGCCAGCAGCTCGACGGGACAGAAGTCCTCTGGAAACACCATATATTTT	CASSSTGQKSSGNTIYF
TRBV5-1	11	NA	TRBJ2-7	NA	TGCGCCAGCAGGCAGGGATCCGAGCAGTACTTC	CASRQGSEQYF
TRBV4-2	16	TRBD2	TRBJ2-3	NA	TGTGCCAGCAGCCCCTTGGGACTAGCGGGGATTCTTACGCAGTATTTT	CASSPLGLAGILTQYF
TRBV19	15	NA	TRBJ2-1	NA	TGTGCCAGTAGTATAAGCCTAGCTGCTAAGAATGAGCAGTTCTTC	CASSISLAAKNEQFF
TRBV5-4	15	NA	TRBJ1-2	NA	TGTGCCAGCAGCTCAGGGGACAAGGCGCGGTCTGGCTACACCTTC	CASSSGDKARSGYTF
TRBV20-1	14	TRBD1	TRBJ2-7	NA	TGCAGTGCTAGTAAGGGGGCAGGCTCCTACGAGCAGTACTTC	CSASKGAGSYEQYF
TRBV9	15	NA	TRBJ2-3	NA	TGTGCCAGCAGCGCAGGGGCCCCGGGGACAGATACGCAGTATTTT	CASSAGAPGTDTQYF
TRBV27	16	NA	TRBJ1-5	NA	TGTGCCAGCAGTTCCGGGTCTTCATATAGCAATCAGCCCCAGCATTTT	CASSSGSSYSNQPQHF
TRBV5-8	13	NA	TRBJ1-2	NA	TGTGCCAGTAGGCGTCTAGGAGACTCTGGCTACACCTTC	CASRRLGDSGYTF
TRBV6-5	13	NA	TRBJ1-3	few	TGTGCCAGCAGTCCCCCCTCCGGAAACACCATATATTTT	CASSPPSGNTIYF
TRBV7-8	13	NA	TRBJ1-1	once	TGTGCCAGCAGCGAAATGACAGGCCCCAAAGCTTTCTTT	CASSEMTGPKAFF
TRBV3-1/TRBV3-2	13	TRBD2	TRBJ2-3	NA	TGTGCCAGCAGCCAAGGTGGCGGGGGGATGGAGTATTTT	CASSQGGGGMEYF
TRBV7-9	15	NA	TRBJ1-2	NA	TGTGCCAGCGACGGACAGACCGGCCATAAGAGTGGCTACACCTTC	CASDGQTGHKSGYTF
TRBV6-2/TRBV6-3	15	NA	TRBJ1-2	NA	TGTGCCAGCAGTTACTCAAAGACCACGACTTATGGCTACACCTTC	CASSYSKTTTYGYTF
TRBV20-1	11	NA	TRBJ2-7	NA	TGCAGTGCTAGAGTAACCTACGAGCAGTACTTC	CSARVTYEQYF
TRBV18	13	NA	TRBJ2-7	few	TGTGCCAGCTCACCGAAGTACAACTACGAGCAGTACTTC	CASSPKYNYEQYF
TRBV5-1	14	NA	TRBJ1-1	NA	TGCGCCAGCAGCTCTGCAGGTATGAACACTGAAGCTTTCTTT	CASSSAGMNTEAFF
TRBV7-2	15	TRBD2	TRBJ2-7	once	TGTGCCAGCAGCTTAGGGGGACTAGCGGGGGAAGTCTCGTACTTC	CASSLGGLAGEVSYF
TRBV4-2	16	NA	TRBJ2-5	NA	TGTGCCAGCAGCCAAGATCGCCAGGGGAGTAGAGAGACCCAGTACTTC	CASSQDRQGSRETQYF
TRBV3-1/TRBV3-2	13	TRBD1	TRBJ1-2	NA	TGTGCCAGCAGCCCGGGACAGGGTTATAGCTACACCTTC	CASSPGQGYSYTF
TRBV7-2	13	NA	TRBJ1-1	few	TGTGCCAGCAGCGCTCGGGGTGACACTGAAGCTTTCTTT	CASSARGDTEAFF
TRBV6-2/TRBV6-3	20	TRBD1	TRBJ1-5	NA	TGTGCCAGCAGTTACTCGAGTGCGACAGGGGGCGCGTGGGGCAATCAGCCCCAGCATTTT	CASSYSSATGGAWGNQPQHF
TRBV5-4	13	TRBD1	TRBJ1-4	few	TGTGCCAGCAGCCCGACAGGGAGTGAAAAACTGTTTTTT	CASSPTGSEKLFF
TRBV7-9	14	NA	TRBJ1-5	NA	TGTGCCAGCAGCCCCAGGGATAGCAATCAGCCCCAGCATTTT	CASSPRDSNQPQHF
TRBV7-9	15	TRBD1	TRBJ1-6	few	TGTGCCAGCAGCCCGACAACAGGGGGTTTGTCACCCCTCCACTTT	CASSPTTGGLSPLHF
TRBV15	15	TRBD1	TRBJ1-1	NA	TGTGCCACCAGCAGAGGCGACAGGGGGAACACTGAAGCTTTCTTT	CATSRGDRGNTEAFF
TRBV27	16	TRBD1	TRBJ1-2	NA	TGTGCCAGCAGTTACCGGACAGGGGGGCCCTACTATGGCTACACCTTC	CASSYRTGGPYYGYTF
TRBV7-8	12	TRBD1	TRBJ1-1	NA	TGTGCCAGCAGCCCACAGGGGTTGAAAGCTTTCTTT	CASSPQGLKAFF
TRBV20-1	11	NA	TRBJ2-7	NA	TGCAGTGCTACCAGGGGATACGAGCAGTACTTC	CSATRGYEQYF
TRBV19	14	NA	TRBJ2-1	once	TGTGCCAGCCGGCGGGTTAGCTCCTACAATGAGCAGTTCTTC	CASRRVSSYNEQFF
TRBV5-1	15	NA	TRBJ2-6	NA	TGCGCCAGCAGCTCCGAGGCACCTATGGCCAACGTCCTGACTTTC	CASSSEAPMANVLTF
TRBV6-5	14	NA	TRBJ2-7	NA	TGTGCCAGCAGTTTCCGAGGCGAGGCCTACGAGCAGTACTTC	CASSFRGEAYEQYF
TRBV5-1	17	NA	TRBJ1-4	NA	TGCGCCAGCAGCGCCCAGGGAAGGGGTACCGCTAATGAAAAACTGTTTTTT	CASSAQGRGTANEKLFF
TRBV9	16	NA	TRBJ2-1	NA	TGTGCCAGCAGCGTAGGGATCGGGGGAACCTACAATGAGCAGTTCTTC	CASSVGIGGTYNEQFF
TRBV18	18	TRBD2	TRBJ2-1	NA	TGTGCCAGCTCACCAATCTCCGGACTAGCGGGGGCCTCGAATGAGCAGTTCTTC	CASSPISGLAGASNEQFF
TRBV28	14	TRBD1	TRBJ1-4	NA	TGTGCCAGCAGCTCACAGGGGGTGGGGGAAAAACTGTTTTTT	CASSSQGVGEKLFF
TRBV5-1	14	NA	TRBJ1-4	NA	TGCGCCAGCAGCTTGGTCGGGGGTGGTGAAAAACTGTTTTTT	CASSLVGGGEKLFF
TRBV12-3/TRBV12-4	13	TRBD1	TRBJ1-5	NA	TGTGCCAGCAGTCTGGACAGGGTTCAGCCCCAGCATTTT	CASSLDRVQPQHF
TRBV2	14	NA	TRBJ1-1	NA	TGTGCCAGCAGCGCCCTAGGGGGTAACACTGAGGCTTTCTTT	CASSALGGNTEAFF
TRBV4-3	16	NA	TRBJ1-2	NA	TGCGCCAGCAGCCAAGAAACACAGGGAGGGGCCTATGGCTACACCTTC	CASSQETQGGAYGYTF
TRBV2	14	NA	TRBJ1-1	NA	TGTGCCAGCGGCCGACAGGCCCAGAACACTGAAGCTTTCTTT	CASGRQAQNTEAFF
TRBV7-8	16	NA	TRBJ1-6	NA	TGTGCCAGCAGCTCCCGATGGATGGGGGGAAATTCACCCCTCCACTTT	CASSSRWMGGNSPLHF